The present T cell receptor beta chain was sequenced within a study of read filtering for tumor transcriptome and immune sequencing. As for the study in general: Patients were some 16 male and approximately 14 female, mean age 65.9 years, range roughly 45 to 85. By R-ISS, stages I, II and III held 8, 16 and 7 patients. The study's findings and limits: IR-seq captured clonotypes deeper and more reliably than RNA-seq.

This library used approximately 390 ng RNA and molecular barcoded adaptors spanning alpha/delta and beta/gamma chains. One entry per CDR3 protein results from TCRdb running MiXCR on the reads. The table lists some 24,000 distinct CDR3 sequences, about 22% of them singletons, with 40% to 55% in the top ten. This clonotype was seen repeatedly, ten times or more. Its specificity is unknown. V was pared by 7 bases and J by 0 bases, with 11 bases between. Germline CDR1 and CDR2: SGHKS and YYEKEE (reference sequence). The CDR3 spans 15 residues. Sequencing was carried out using a population of CD138-negative cells sorted from bone marrow. This TCR came from a donor aged 40 or older with multiple myeloma. The chain links TRBV5-5 to TRBJ2-6; D perhaps matches TRBD1 (5 bases). CDR3 coding DNA: TGTGCCAGCGCCCGACAGAACTCTGGGGCCAACGTCCTGACTTTC. Residues: CASARQNSGANVLTF.